The clone carrying this T cell receptor beta chain was seen at least ten times. The antigen remains unidentified. V gave up 3 bases and J gave up 9 bases, with 24 bases separating them. This CDR3 has 17 amino acids. Germline-derived CDR1 and CDR2 are SEHNR and FQNEAQ (reference sequence). MiXCR, applied by TCRdb to the reads, yields one record per CDR3 protein. The table lists about 920,000 distinct CDR3 sequences, more than 25% of them singletons, with about 14% in the top ten. The data derive from a study of T cell repertoires in cytomegalovirus infection. Study in general: Use of recently identified HLA-C-restricted and well-studied HLA-B-restricted CMV epitopes was part of the study. CMV infection together with matching HLA type was indicated by public TCR beta signatures. General study findings and limits: Accumulated public TCR beta family frequency recognized individuals carrying CMV together with the relevant HLA. Dominant in the ex vivo response were TCR beta clonotypes restricted by HLA-C and specific for CMV.

The input for sequencing was cultured CD8+ T cells from PBMCs, taken from culture after CMV antigen stimulation. The clonotype originates from a human donor in good health (CMV status not recorded). Some clones in this sample may be carry-over from other donors' samples. V usage is TRBV7-9 and J usage is TRBJ2-1; perhaps TRBD2 as D (6 bases). CDR3 amino acids: CASSLAGRLAEWGEQFF. As DNA, the CDR3 is TGTGCCAGCAGCTTGGCTGGGAGGCTAGCAGAGTGGGGTGAGCAGTTCTTC.